This T cell receptor beta chain originates from a study of cytomegalovirus exposure and HLA in healthy donors. The PCR contained 60 Vbeta and 13 Jbeta primers. Only in-frame clones appear in the TCRdb table, and some are missing; sequencing was by immunoSEQ multiplex PCR. The repertoire holds 120,000 or so clones, with 70% to 85% as singletons. The sequenced sample was PBMCs. The clonotype comes from a man aged 35 to 55 in good health and CMV-seropositive.

This CDR3 reads CASSPGRRAADEQFF. The CDR3 region has the DNA TGTGCCAGCAGCCCGGGGAGGCGGGCTGCCGATGAGCAGTTCTTC. V and J are TRBV7-3 and TRBJ2-1; tentatively, D is TRBD2 (6 bases). The CDR3 covers 15 residues. Per the germline V gene, CDR1 is SGHTA and CDR2 is FQGTGA. Trimming shortened V by 5 bases and J by 8 bases, and 19 bases separated the two germline ends. Complete variable domain (other parts from reference TRBV7-3 and TRBJ2-1): GAGVSQTPSNKVTEKGKYVELRCDPISGHTALYWYRQSLGQGPEFLIYFQGTGAADDSGLPNDRFFAVRPEGSVSTLKIQRTERGDSAVYLCASSPGRRAADEQFFGPGTRLTVL.